This T cell receptor beta chain was obtained from a study of cytomegalovirus exposure and HLA in healthy donors. Study conclusions and caveats: Serostatus for CMV was the only available immune exposure information. When the data were analyzed later, several of the most significant clusters appeared to be linked to common viral pathogens.

To note about this clone: Its antigen is unknown.

Researchers ran the PCR with 60 Vbeta and 13 Jbeta primers. The protocol was immunoSEQ multiplex PCR, while the TCRdb copy is restricted to in-frame clones and leaves out a portion. The profile covers 130,000 or so clones, with around 83% appearing a single time and about 7% taken by the ten largest. Germline lookup yields CDR1 SGHRS and CDR2 YFSETQ. The CDR3 contains 15 residues. V gave up 2 bases and J gave up 3 bases, with 11 bases separating them. This receptor was identified in a woman younger than 45 in good health and CMV-seropositive. The chain has TRBV5-1 and TRBJ2-2; no firm D call. The sample comprised PBMCs. The CDR3 spells CASSFSTGDTGELFF. Written as DNA, the CDR3 is TGCGCCAGCAGCTTCTCGACCGGAGACACCGGGGAGCTGTTTTTT. Based on the CDR3 plus reference TRBV5-1 and TRBJ2-2, the full variable domain is KAGVTQTPRYLIKTRGQQVTLSCSPISGHRSVSWYQQTPGQGLQFLFEYFSETQRNKGNFPGRFSGRQFSNSRSEMNVSTLELGDSALYLCASSFSTGDTGELFFGEGSRLTVL.